Given below is one T cell receptor (beta chain) in context. V dropped 4 bases and J dropped 4; count of bases not matched to a gene: 3. The CDR3 is 15 residues long. CDR1 and CDR2 from the germline V gene are SQVTM and ANQGSEA. Sequencing used immunoSEQ multiplex PCR; TCRdb keeps in-frame clones, though not all of them. The profile shows around 600,000 clones, 85% to 95% of them singletons. CD45RO-negative CD8 cells positively selected for CCR7 made up the naive population, which excluded terminally differentiated effector memory CD45RA+ cells. The data were taken from a study of shared clonotypes between healthy human individuals.

The chain links TRBV29-1 to TRBJ2-1, with 14 nucleotides matching TRBD2. The sequence derives from a woman younger than 45 in good health. Material: naive CD8+ T cells sorted from blood. CDR3 loop: CSVAGLAGEYNEQFF. CDR3 nucleotide sequence: TGCAGCGTTGCGGGACTAGCGGGAGAATACAATGAGCAGTTCTTC.